This T cell receptor beta chain was captured in a study of blood T cell repertoires in COVID-19. About the research overall: T cells, B-cell-depleted T cells, or PBMCs provided the cDNA or gDNA that served as material.

Germline CDR1 is SGHTA and CDR2 is FQGNSA. This CDR3 region has 16 residues. V gave up 6 bases and J gave up 3 bases, with 18 bases separating them. In its sample, this clone was seen once. In assigning cohorts, the study relied on participant-reported clinical history. Two negative PCRs, clearance, or symptom resolution were required of recovered Cohort 3 donors. Measured with immunoSEQ multiplex PCR; TCRdb has only the in-frame clones, and not every one. The top ten hold 3% of the sample, which has about 270,000 clones, 88% seen once. The sequence was collected from a woman between 50 and 59 years old who had recovered from COVID-19. The J gene is TRBJ2-1, the V gene TRBV7-2; tentative D call: TRBD1 (6 bases). Material for sequencing was PBMCs or T cells enriched from blood (not recorded which). In DNA, the CDR3 is TGTGCCAGCAGAATTAGGTTGGGGGCTATCTACAATGAGCAGTTCTTC. As protein: CASRIRLGAIYNEQFF.